This entry is about one T cell receptor (beta chain). The source of the sample is a study of blood T cell repertoires in COVID-19. Overall study: Both acute and convalescent COVID-19 samples were obtained from the United States, Italy and Spain. Sample material is recorded as cDNA or gDNA derived from T cells, B-cell-depleted T cells, or PBMCs.

The CDR3 is 17 amino acids. Germline V lookup: CDR1 PRHDT, CDR2 FYEKMQ (reference sequence). Trimming left V 1 base short and J 5 bases short, with 18 bases between. Measured with immunoSEQ multiplex PCR; TCRdb has only the in-frame clones, and not every one. Of about 300,000 clones listed, around 82% were seen once; the top ten hold more than 8%. The receptor was derived from a woman aged 45-65 years who had recovered from COVID-19. The chain recombines TRBV13 with TRBJ1-3; D is uncertain. The sample was peripheral blood. This CDR3 is CASSLDGPPTLRNTIYF. CDR3 sequence (DNA): TGTGCCAGCAGCTTAGATGGGCCCCCTACCCTGAGAAACACCATATATTTT.